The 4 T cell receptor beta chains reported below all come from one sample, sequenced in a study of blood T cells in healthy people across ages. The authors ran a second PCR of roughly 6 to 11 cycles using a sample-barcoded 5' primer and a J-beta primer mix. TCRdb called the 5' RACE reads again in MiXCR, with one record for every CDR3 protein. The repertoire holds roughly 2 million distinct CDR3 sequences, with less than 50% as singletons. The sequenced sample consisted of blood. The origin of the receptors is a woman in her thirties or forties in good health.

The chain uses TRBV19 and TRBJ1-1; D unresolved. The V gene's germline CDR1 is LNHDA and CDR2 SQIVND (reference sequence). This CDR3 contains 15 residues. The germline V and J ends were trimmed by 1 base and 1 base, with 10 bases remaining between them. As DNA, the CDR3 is TGTGCCAGTAGTATAGGGCTGGGGAAGAACACTGAAGCTTTCTTT. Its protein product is CASSIGLGKNTEAFF.

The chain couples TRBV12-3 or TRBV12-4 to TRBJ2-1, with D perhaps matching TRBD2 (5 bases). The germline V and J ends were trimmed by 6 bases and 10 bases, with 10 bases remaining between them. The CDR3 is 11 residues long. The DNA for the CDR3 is TGTGCCAGCAGAACGGGGTGGGAGCAGTTCTTC. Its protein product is CASRTGWEQFF.

The chain's CDR3 is CASSQDGGGGGQFF. In DNA, the CDR3 is TGCGCCAGCAGCCAAGATGGAGGAGGGGGCGGGCAGTTCTTC. The J gene is TRBJ2-1, the V gene TRBV4-3; D may be TRBD1 (7 bases). V lost 0 bases and J 12 bases, leaving 15 bases between the germline ends. The germline gives CDR1 LGHNA, CDR2 YSLEER. The CDR3 contains 14 residues.

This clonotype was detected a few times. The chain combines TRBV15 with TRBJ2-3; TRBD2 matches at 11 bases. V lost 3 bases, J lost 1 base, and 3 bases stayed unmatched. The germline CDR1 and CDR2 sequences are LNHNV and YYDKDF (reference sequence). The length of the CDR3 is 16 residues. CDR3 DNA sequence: TGTGCCACCAGCAGGGAACTAGCGGGGGGCACAGATACGCAGTATTTT. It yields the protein CATSRELAGGTDTQYF.